This T cell receptor beta chain was captured by sequencing in a study of blood T cell repertoires in COVID-19. TCRdb keeps only in-frame clones here, not all; method: immunoSEQ multiplex PCR. The table includes about 250,000 clones, about 85% detected once. CDR1 is MNHEY and CDR2 is SMNVEV in the germline V gene (reference sequence). The ends were cut back, 2 bases at V and 5 bases at J, with 12 bases in the middle. There are 14 residues in the CDR3. This chain joins TRBV27 and TRBJ2-5; tentative D call: TRBD2 (7 bases). Input material: peripheral blood. This receptor was identified in an older woman with active or convalescent COVID-19. Here the CDR3 DNA reads TGTGCCAGCAGTTTAGGCGGGGGCGCCGAGACCCAGTACTTC. The encoded protein is CASSLGGGAETQYF.